Below, one TCR beta chain is given with its context. The ends were cut back, 2 bases at V and 5 bases at J, with 7 bases in the middle. Germline-derived CDR1 and CDR2 are MNHEY and SMNVEV (reference sequence). The length of the CDR3 is 13 residues. Sequencing was performed with immunoSEQ multiplex PCR; in TCRdb, only in-frame clones are kept and a portion is missing. The table has fewer than 80,000 clones, approximately 90% seen once. The entry originates in a study of OX40 agonist ivuxolimab in advanced cancers. Study as a whole: Hepatocellular carcinoma, melanoma, renal cell or head and neck cancer affected the dose-escalation patients.

Source: CD4+ or CD8+ T cells sorted from blood, taken in a trial of the OX40 agonist ivuxolimab. The TCR originated in an adult with an advanced solid tumor such as melanoma, head and neck, liver or kidney cancer. The chain has TRBV27 and TRBJ1-5; no clear D. Written as DNA, the CDR3 is TGTGCCAGCAGTTTAAAGGAGTATCAGCCCCAGCATTTT. Amino acids: CASSLKEYQPQHF.